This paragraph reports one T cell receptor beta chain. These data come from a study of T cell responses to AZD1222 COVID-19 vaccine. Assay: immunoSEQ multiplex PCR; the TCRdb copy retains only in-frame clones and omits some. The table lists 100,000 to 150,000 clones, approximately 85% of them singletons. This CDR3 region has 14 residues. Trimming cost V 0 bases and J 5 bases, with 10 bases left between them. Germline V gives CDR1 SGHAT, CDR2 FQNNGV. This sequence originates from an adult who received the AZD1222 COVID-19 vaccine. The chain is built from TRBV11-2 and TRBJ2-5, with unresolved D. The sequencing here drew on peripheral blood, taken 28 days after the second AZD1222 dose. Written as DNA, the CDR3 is TGTGCCAGCAGCTTAGACAGTCGGATTGAGACCCAGTACTTC. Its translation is CASSLDSRIETQYF.